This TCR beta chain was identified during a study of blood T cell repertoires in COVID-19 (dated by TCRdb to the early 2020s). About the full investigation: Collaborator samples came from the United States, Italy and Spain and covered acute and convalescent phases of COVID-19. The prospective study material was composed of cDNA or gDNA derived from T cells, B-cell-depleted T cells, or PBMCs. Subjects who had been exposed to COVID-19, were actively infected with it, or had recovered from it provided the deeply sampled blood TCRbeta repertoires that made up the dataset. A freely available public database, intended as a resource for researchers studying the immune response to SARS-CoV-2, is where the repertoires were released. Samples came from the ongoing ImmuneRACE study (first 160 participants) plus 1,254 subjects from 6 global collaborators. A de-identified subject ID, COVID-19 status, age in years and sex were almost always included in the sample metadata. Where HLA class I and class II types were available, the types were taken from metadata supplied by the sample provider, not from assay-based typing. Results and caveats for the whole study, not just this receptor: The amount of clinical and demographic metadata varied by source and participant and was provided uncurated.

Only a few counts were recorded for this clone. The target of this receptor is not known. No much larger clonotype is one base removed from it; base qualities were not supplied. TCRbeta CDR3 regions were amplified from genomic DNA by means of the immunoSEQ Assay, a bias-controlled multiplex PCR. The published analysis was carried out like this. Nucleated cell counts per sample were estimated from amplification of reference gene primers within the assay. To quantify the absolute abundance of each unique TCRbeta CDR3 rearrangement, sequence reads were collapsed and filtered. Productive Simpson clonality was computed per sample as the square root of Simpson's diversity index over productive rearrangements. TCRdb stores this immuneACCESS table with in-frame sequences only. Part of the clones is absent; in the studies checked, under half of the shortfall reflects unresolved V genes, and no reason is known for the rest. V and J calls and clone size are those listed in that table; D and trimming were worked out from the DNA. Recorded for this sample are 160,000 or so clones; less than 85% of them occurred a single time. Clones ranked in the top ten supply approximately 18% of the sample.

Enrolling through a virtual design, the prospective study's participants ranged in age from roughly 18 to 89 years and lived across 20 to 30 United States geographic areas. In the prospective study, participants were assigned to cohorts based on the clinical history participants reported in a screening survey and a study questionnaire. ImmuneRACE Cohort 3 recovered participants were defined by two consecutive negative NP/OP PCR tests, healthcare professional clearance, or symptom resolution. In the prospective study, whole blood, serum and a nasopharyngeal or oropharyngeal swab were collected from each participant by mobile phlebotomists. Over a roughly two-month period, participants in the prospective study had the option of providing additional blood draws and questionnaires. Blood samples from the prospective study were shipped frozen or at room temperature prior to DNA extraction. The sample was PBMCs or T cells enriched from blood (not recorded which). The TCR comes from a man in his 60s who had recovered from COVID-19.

At the DNA level, the sequence is TGCGCCAGCAGCCAAGATAGGGACAGTGCAGAGGTAAAACTGTTTTTT. The resulting protein is CASSQDRDSAEVKLFF. The chain links TRBV4-1 with TRBJ1-4, with 7 middle bases fitting TRBD1. Counted from cysteine to phenylalanine, this CDR3 has 16 amino acids. Solely the CDR3 DNA is kept, with 48 bases framed from the first base. From the germline V gene, CDR1 is MGHRA and CDR2 is YSYEKL. Trimmed from V: 0 bases; trimmed from J: 10 bases; junction bases lacking a gene match: 11.